Included here is one TCR beta chain sequence, with context. Its antigen is not identified. A second PCR of roughly 7 to 11 cycles used a sample-barcoded 5' primer and a J-beta primer mix. One entry per CDR3 protein, called by TCRdb with MiXCR from the 5' RACE reads. The table records 550,000 to 700,000 distinct CDR3 sequences, 27% of them present only once. This specimen comes from a study of blood T cells in healthy people across ages. Broader study findings: Diversity estimates drawn from one million T cells were deemed underestimates.

Trimming removed 0 bases at V and 15 bases at J, with 13 bases between. The length of the CDR3 is 12 residues. The germline V gene encodes CDR1 SGHTA and CDR2 FQGNSA. The genes are TRBV7-2 and TRBJ2-3; possibly TRBD1 for D (5 bases). The sample comprised blood. The TCR comes from a woman in her seventies in good health. CDR3 protein: CASSLATGTLYF. CDR3 DNA sequence: TGTGCCAGCAGCTTAGCAACAGGCACACTATATTTT.